What follows describes a single T cell receptor beta chain. Its cognate antigen is unknown. The sample belongs to a study of T-cell reconstitution after alpha-beta-depleted transplantation in children. Notes on the study in general: At around two months after transplant, the alpha-beta T cells were reportedly derived from several hundred expanded clones that came from non-depleted graft cells.

The V gene lost 0 bases and the J gene lost 2 bases, with 8 bases spanning the gap. From germline, CDR1 is LGHDT and CDR2 YNNKEL (reference sequence). The length of the CDR3 is 14 residues. Using unique molecular identifiers, the investigators prepared the TCRbeta library. TCRdb passed the PCR reads through MiXCR, listing each CDR3 protein once. The sample has 440,000 or so distinct CDR3 sequences, roughly 44% seen once. J is TRBJ2-7 and V is TRBV3-1; D unresolved. The receptor's source is a girl aged 2-9 years with aplastic anemia, due to receive a stem cell transplant. This sample comprised PBMCs, obtained before TCRalphabeta/CD19-depleted stem cell transplant. The CDR3 spells CASSQDTVPYEQYF. DNA of the CDR3: TGTGCCAGCAGCCAAGATACAGTTCCCTACGAGCAGTACTTC.